This T cell receptor (beta chain) was recorded in a study of blood T cell repertoires in COVID-19. This CDR3 spans 15 amino acids. Germline V lookup: CDR1 LGHNA, CDR2 YSLEER. Trimming cost V 1 base and J 8 bases; bases outside gene matches: 6. Sequencing was performed with immunoSEQ multiplex PCR; in TCRdb, only in-frame clones are kept and a portion is missing. Among 35,000 to 55,000 clones listed, about 89% were seen once. The receptor comes from a human donor in a cohort sampled during active COVID-19. Specimen: peripheral blood. V usage is TRBV4-3 and J usage is TRBJ2-1, with TRBD2 matching over 9 bases. CDR3 protein: CASSQGLAGFYEQFF. As DNA, the CDR3 is TGCGCCAGCAGCCAAGGGCTAGCGGGATTCTATGAGCAGTTCTTC.